This TCR beta chain emerged from a study of shared clonotypes between healthy human individuals. General study results and limits: In four donors, roughly 5.2% of naive CD4 clonotypes appeared in common. The donor pool, a small one, limited the genetic and exposure-history diversity represented.

The assay was immunoSEQ multiplex PCR, and TCRdb's table has in-frame clones only and misses some. The repertoire holds nearly 2 million clones, with around 96% as singletons. This CDR3 is 13 amino acids long. The ends were cut back, 2 bases at V and 2 bases at J, with 7 bases in the middle. CDR1 is SGDLS, CDR2 YYNGEE, per germline. Naivety among CD8 cells was defined by CD45RO negativity and positive CCR7 selection, thereby excluding terminally differentiated effector memory CD45RA+ cells. To note about this clone: Its matching antigen is unknown. Other DNA sequences within the sample encode an identical CDR3.

Source material: naive CD8+ T cells sorted from blood. The clonotype was recovered from a man between 18 and 29 years old in good health. The V and J genes are TRBV9 and TRBJ1-1; no clear D gene. CDR3 loop: CASSVSGNTEAFF. The CDR3 nucleotides are TGTGCCAGCAGCGTTTCCGGTAACACTGAAGCTTTCTTT.